Presented here are 30 T cell receptor beta chains from one specimen sequenced in a study of CD8 T cells in ankylosing spondylitis. TCRdb recomputed calls from the 5' RACE reads with MiXCR, one row per CDR3 protein. Of some 700,000 distinct CDR3 sequences in the sample, under 20% were seen once. The antigens for these receptors are not known. Study-level results: One TCR beta motif, made up of roughly eight highly homologous variants, appeared characteristic of ankylosing spondylitis blood.

Sequences were obtained from blood, either unsorted or a sorted T cell fraction (not recorded which). All receptors come from a male donor with ankylosing spondylitis.

The chain combines TRBV14 with TRBJ2-5, with unresolved D. Germline CDR1 SGHDN, CDR2 FVKESK. V was cut by 4 bases and J by 4 bases, with 10 bases left in between. This CDR3 has 13 residues. In DNA, the CDR3 is TGTGCCAGCAGCCGACACCTGGGAGAGACCCAGTACTTC. Its translation is CASSRHLGETQYF.

The chain recombines TRBV20-1 with TRBJ2-5; 11 bases match TRBD2. Losses at the gene ends were 3 bases for V and 2 bases for J; bases not matched to a gene: 8. This CDR3 has 16 residues. Looked up from germline, CDR1 is DFQATT and CDR2 is SNEGSKA (reference sequence). CDR3 coding DNA: TGCAGTGCTAGGTCGATAGCGGGGGGGCCTCAAGAGACCCAGTACTTC. Protein product: CSARSIAGGPQETQYF.

The chain uses TRBV27 and TRBJ1-1; D may be TRBD1 (5 bases). There are 15 residues in the CDR3. Germline CDR1 is MNHEY and CDR2 is SMNVEV (reference sequence). The V gene lost 6 bases and the J gene lost 3 bases, with 17 bases spanning the gap. The CDR3 protein is CASSRYGAGDTEAFF. The DNA of the CDR3 is TGTGCCAGCAGCAGATATGGGGCCGGGGACACTGAAGCTTTCTTT.

J is TRBJ1-1 and V is TRBV20-1; D not certain. Germline-derived CDR1 and CDR2 are DFQATT and SNEGSKA (reference sequence). There are 12 residues in the CDR3. The V end lost 1 base, the J end lost 10 bases, and 13 bases lay between the germline ends. The CDR3 bases are TGCAGTGCTAGAGTCGACCGTCGGGGAGCTTTCTTT. Amino acid sequence: CSARVDRRGAFF.

The rearrangement joins TRBV7-9 to TRBJ1-5; unclear D gene. The CDR3 sequence is 13 residues long. V lost 5 bases and J 8 bases, leaving 13 bases between the germline ends. The germline CDR1 and CDR2 sequences are SEHNR and FQNEAQ (reference sequence). CDR3 DNA: TGTGCCAGCAGCCCCCACGTCGGGGAGCCCCAGCATTTT. It encodes CASSPHVGEPQHF.

This clonotype showed up just a few times. V usage is TRBV3-1 and J usage is TRBJ1-1; D gene unclear. This CDR3 contains 14 residues. The V gene's germline CDR1 is LGHDT and CDR2 YNNKEL (reference sequence). The V and J ends lost 2 bases and 3 bases respectively, with 10 bases between them. The CDR3 DNA reads TGTGCCAGCAGCCAACTGGCCGGGGACACTGAAGCTTTCTTT. Translated, it gives CASSQLAGDTEAFF.

A few counts support this clonotype. The CDR3 DNA reads as TGTGCTAGTGCGGGGGGGGCAGACGAGCAGTACTTC. As protein: CASAGGADEQYF. The chain joins TRBV12-5 to TRBJ2-7; 8 nucleotides align to TRBD2. The CDR3 runs to 12 residues. V trimming: 7 bases; J trimming: 5 bases; junction bases outside the gene matches: 4. Germline V lookup: CDR1 LGHNT, CDR2 FRNRAP.

V usage is TRBV7-3 and J usage is TRBJ1-1, with 8 bases matching TRBD1. The germline gives CDR1 SGHTA, CDR2 FQGTGA. J gave up 4 bases and V 5 bases, and 9 bases lay outside the gene matches. The CDR3 has 15 residues. The CDR3 loop is CASSAGPRGLTEAFF. CDR3 coding DNA: TGTGCCAGCAGCGCGGGGCCCAGGGGGCTCACTGAAGCTTTCTTT.

The chain is built from TRBV20-1 and TRBJ1-2; D remains unclear. The CDR3 is 12 residues long. In germline, CDR1 is DFQATT, CDR2 SNEGSKA (reference sequence). The V gene lost 6 bases and the J gene lost 4 bases, with 12 bases spanning the gap. This CDR3 is CSALFNSYGYTF. For the CDR3, the DNA is TGCAGTGCCCTTTTTAACTCCTATGGCTACACCTTC.

This chain uses TRBV2 with TRBJ2-3; 10 nucleotides match TRBD2. CDR1 SNHLY and CDR2 FYNNEI come from the germline V gene. This CDR3 region has 16 residues. Trimming cost V 6 bases and J 4 bases; bases outside gene matches: 10. The CDR3 region is CASRERSGGAADTQYF. The CDR3 nucleotides read TGTGCCAGCAGGGAGAGGAGCGGGGGGGCCGCAGATACGCAGTATTTT.

Only a few counts were recorded for this clonotype. The chain combines TRBV5-6 with TRBJ2-1; no clear D. Germline V gives CDR1 SGHDT, CDR2 YYEEEE. V gave up 3 bases and J gave up 9 bases, with 10 bases separating them. The CDR3 runs to 12 residues. The CDR3 DNA sequence: TGTGCCAGCAGCTCGACAAGGAGTGAGCAGTTCTTC. Its protein product is CASSSTRSEQFF. Looking up the rest from reference TRBV5-6 and TRBJ2-1 gives the full variable domain: DAGVTQSPTHLIKTRGQQVTLRCSPKSGHDTVSWYQQALGQGPQFIFQYYEEEERQRGNFPDRFSGHQFPNYSSELNVNALLLGDSALYLCASSSTRSEQFFGPGTRLTVL.

The table lists this clonotype with a few counts. Written as DNA, the CDR3 is TGTGCCAGCAGCTCCGTGACTAGCGGGAGTCCTGAGCAGTTCTTC. It is translated as CASSSVTSGSPEQFF. The rearrangement uses TRBV7-9 and TRBJ2-1; 12 bases are shared with TRBD2. Trimming at V came to 4 bases and at J to 9 bases, leaving 7 bases not matched to a gene. Germline CDR1 is SEHNR and CDR2 is FQNEAQ (reference sequence). This CDR3 has 15 residues. Looking up the rest from reference TRBV7-9 and TRBJ2-1 gives the full variable domain: DTGVSQNPRHKITKRGQNVTFRCDPISEHNRLYWYRQTLGQGPEFLTYFQNEAQLEKSRLLSDRFSAERPKGSFSTLEIQRTEQGDSAMYLCASSSVTSGSPEQFFGPGTRLTVL.

This clonotype has a single count. The chain combines TRBV5-1 with TRBJ1-1; no firm D call. Germline lookup yields CDR1 SGHRS and CDR2 YFSETQ. There are 13 residues in the CDR3. The ends were cut back, 2 bases at V and 12 bases at J, with 17 bases in the middle. The CDR3 sequence is CASSFLGQVETFF. The CDR3 nucleotides are TGCGCCAGCAGCTTCCTTGGGCAGGTTGAGACTTTCTTT. The whole variable domain, filled in from reference TRBV5-1 and TRBJ1-1, reads KAGVTQTPRYLIKTRGQQVTLSCSPISGHRSVSWYQQTPGQGLQFLFEYFSETQRNKGNFPGRFSGRQFSNSRSEMNVSTLELGDSALYLCASSFLGQVETFFGQGTRLTVV.

The chain uses TRBV29-1 and TRBJ1-1, with TRBD1 as a possible D gene (5 bases). Trimming shortened V by 6 bases and J by 4 bases, and 12 bases separated the two germline ends. The germline CDR1 and CDR2 sequences are SQVTM and ANQGSEA. The CDR3 runs 12 residues. In DNA form, the CDR3 reads TGCAGCGTGGCGCGGCAGGGCACTGAAGCTTTCTTT. As protein: CSVARQGTEAFF. The full variable domain, completed using reference TRBV29-1 and TRBJ1-1, is SAVISQKPSRDICQRGTSLTIQCQVDSQVTMMFWYRQQPGQSLTLIATANQGSEATYESGFVIDKFPISRPNLTFSTLTVSNMSPEDSSIYLCSVARQGTEAFFGQGTRLTVV.

This clonotype came up a few times. V gene TRBV20-1 combines with J gene TRBJ1-1; D uncertain. From germline, CDR1 is DFQATT and CDR2 SNEGSKA (reference sequence). This CDR3 region has 11 residues. V dropped 3 bases and J dropped 4 bases, with 6 bases sitting between them. DNA for the CDR3: TGCAGTGCTAGTGGCGGCACTGAAGCTTTCTTT. Translation gives CSASGGTEAFF.

This rearrangement joins TRBV7-9 to TRBJ2-1; 8 nucleotides match TRBD2. V lost 5 bases, J lost 4 bases, and 7 bases stayed unmatched. There are 15 residues in the CDR3. From germline, CDR1 is SEHNR and CDR2 FQNEAQ (reference sequence). This chain's CDR3 is CASSTTGGGYNEQFF. The CDR3 DNA reads TGTGCCAGCAGCACCACGGGGGGGGGTTACAATGAGCAGTTCTTC.

This clonotype was seen only a few times. The V call is TRBV7-9, the J call TRBJ2-7; TRBD1 matches 10 bases. V lost 0 bases to trimming and J lost 4 bases; unmatched junction nucleotides: 3. Germline V CDR1 and CDR2: SEHNR, FQNEAQ (reference sequence). The CDR3 covers 15 residues. CDR3 nucleotides: TGTGCCAGCAGCTTAGCGGACAGGGGGAGTTACGAGCAGTACTTC. This translates into CASSLADRGSYEQYF. The full variable domain, completed using reference TRBV7-9 and TRBJ2-7, is DTGVSQNPRHKITKRGQNVTFRCDPISEHNRLYWYRQTLGQGPEFLTYFQNEAQLEKSRLLSDRFSAERPKGSFSTLEIQRTEQGDSAMYLCASSLADRGSYEQYFGPGTRLTVT.

The sample holds a few counts of this clonotype. This chain connects TRBV12-3 or TRBV12-4 to TRBJ2-7, with 9 bases identical to TRBD2. The length of the CDR3 is 16 residues. J lost 3 bases, V lost 0 bases, and 6 bases had no gene match. The CDR3, as DNA: TGTGCCAGCAGTTTAGCGCTGAGTAGCGGGAGCTACGAGCAGTACTTC. Residues: CASSLALSSGSYEQYF.

This rearrangement joins TRBV29-1 to TRBJ1-2, with unresolved D. Trimming removed 1 base from V and 4 bases from J, with 10 bases in between. Looked up from germline, CDR1 is SQVTM and CDR2 is ANQGSEA. The CDR3 consists of 13 residues. The chain's CDR3 is CSVEVILGYGYTF. CDR3 bases: TGCAGCGTTGAAGTCATTTTGGGCTATGGCTACACCTTC. Variable domain in full (rest from reference TRBV29-1 and TRBJ1-2): SAVISQKPSRDICQRGTSLTIQCQVDSQVTMMFWYRQQPGQSLTLIATANQGSEATYESGFVIDKFPISRPNLTFSTLTVSNMSPEDSSIYLCSVEVILGYGYTFGSGTRLTVV.

This clonotype was detected a few times. The chain combines TRBV20-1 with TRBJ1-5; D is unclear. Germline CDR1 reads DFQATT; CDR2 reads SNEGSKA (reference sequence). The CDR3 runs 12 residues. The V end was cut by 4 bases, the J end by 0 bases, with 4 bases between. The CDR3 is CSANDSNQPQHF. DNA for the CDR3: TGCAGTGCTAACGATAGCAATCAGCCCCAGCATTTT.

This clonotype has a handful of counts. The chain is built from TRBV4-1 and TRBJ2-2; 8 nucleotides agree with TRBD1. Germline loops: CDR1 MGHRA, CDR2 YSYEKL. The CDR3 runs 18 residues. V was pared by 0 bases and J by 4 bases, with 10 bases of the junction left unmatched. CDR3 nucleotide sequence: TGCGCCAGCAGCCAAGATCAAAACAGGGGGAAGGGCACCGGGGAGCTGTTTTTT. This codes for CASSQDQNRGKGTGELFF.

This sequence joins TRBV20-1 and TRBJ2-2; 8 bases are shared with TRBD1. With 6 bases clipped from V and 1 base from J, the junction kept 7 bases outside the gene matches. This CDR3 comprises 15 residues. The germline V gene encodes CDR1 DFQATT and CDR2 SNEGSKA (reference sequence). The CDR3 reads CSATDRGENTGELFF. CDR3 DNA sequence: TGCAGTGCCACTGACAGGGGCGAGAACACCGGGGAGCTGTTTTTT.

The chain links TRBV6-4 to TRBJ2-3; 7 positions agree with TRBD2. This CDR3 has 16 amino acids. After removal of 2 bases from V and 4 bases from J, the junction contained 9 bases not matched to a gene. CDR1 and CDR2 from the germline V gene are MRHNA and SNTAGT. The CDR3 protein is CASSDGTGGMSDTQYF. Here the CDR3 DNA reads TGTGCCAGCAGTGACGGTACGGGGGGTATGTCAGATACGCAGTATTTT.

In its sample, this clonotype was seen a few times. The chain uses TRBV20-1 and TRBJ1-6; a weak D match, TRBD1 (5 bases). The CDR3 loop spans 14 amino acids. The germline V and J ends were trimmed by 2 bases and 3 bases, with 8 bases remaining between them. Germline lookup yields CDR1 DFQATT and CDR2 SNEGSKA (reference sequence). CDR3 in DNA: TGCAGTGCTAGAAGCAGGGACTATAATTCACCCCTCCACTTT. Protein: CSARSRDYNSPLHF.

This clonotype was detected a few times. The V call is TRBV4-1, the J call TRBJ2-1, with D uncertain. With 0 bases removed from V and 6 bases from J, the gap between germline ends came to 18 bases. The CDR3 sequence is 17 residues long. Germline loops: CDR1 MGHRA, CDR2 YSYEKL. The CDR3 bases are TGCGCCAGCAGCCAAGAGGGGTGGGCTAGGTCGGGCAATGAGCAGTTCTTC. Its translation is CASSQEGWARSGNEQFF.

The chain combines TRBV29-1 with TRBJ1-2; the match to TRBD1 covers 9 bases. J gave up 8 bases and V 7 bases, and 14 bases lay outside the gene matches. This CDR3 spans 14 amino acids. The germline V gene encodes CDR1 SQVTM and CDR2 ANQGSEA. CDR3 sequence reads: CSASTGGTEAGYTF. The CDR3 nucleotides read TGCAGCGCCTCGACAGGGGGAACTGAGGCAGGCTACACCTTC.

This CDR3 is CSVATGAETQYF. The CDR3 bases are TGCAGCGTTGCGACAGGGGCAGAGACCCAGTACTTC. The V and J genes are TRBV29-1 and TRBJ2-5, with 8 bases that match TRBD1. The CDR3 is 12 residues long. The junction had 2 bases not matched to a gene; V was cut back by 4 bases and J by 4 bases. CDR1 SQVTM and CDR2 ANQGSEA come from the germline V gene. The full variable domain, rest sourced from reference TRBV29-1 and TRBJ2-5, is SAVISQKPSRDICQRGTSLTIQCQVDSQVTMMFWYRQQPGQSLTLIATANQGSEATYESGFVIDKFPISRPNLTFSTLTVSNMSPEDSSIYLCSVATGAETQYFGPGTRLLVL.

About this clonotype itself: At one boundary the junction diverges from the germline segment, which might be a read error. The chain joins TRBV2 to TRBJ1-1, with 9 bases identical to TRBD1. The CDR3 is 18 residues long. Germline loops: CDR1 SNHLY, CDR2 FYNNEI. Here the CDR3 reads CTSCPKNRGQGGRPEAFF. DNA for the CDR3: TGTACCAGCTGTCCAAAGAACAGGGGGCAAGGGGGTCGGCCTGAAGCTTTCTTT.

The rearrangement joins TRBV4-1 to TRBJ2-7; D may be TRBD1 (6 bases). Germline lookup yields CDR1 MGHRA and CDR2 YSYEKL. CDR3 size: 14 residues. Trimming left V 2 bases short and J 1 base short, with 9 bases between. The CDR3 region is CASSQTQGSYEQYF. The CDR3 coding sequence is TGCGCCAGCAGCCAAACCCAGGGGTCCTACGAGCAGTACTTC.

This chain joins TRBV12-3 or TRBV12-4 and TRBJ2-5; 12 nucleotides line up with TRBD2. Trimming took 7 bases from V and 4 from J; bases not matched to a gene: 4. The CDR3 loop spans 14 amino acids. CDR3 DNA sequence: TGTGCCAGCACTCTAGCGGGAGGGGGAGAGACCCAGTACTTC. Translating it yields CASTLAGGGETQYF.